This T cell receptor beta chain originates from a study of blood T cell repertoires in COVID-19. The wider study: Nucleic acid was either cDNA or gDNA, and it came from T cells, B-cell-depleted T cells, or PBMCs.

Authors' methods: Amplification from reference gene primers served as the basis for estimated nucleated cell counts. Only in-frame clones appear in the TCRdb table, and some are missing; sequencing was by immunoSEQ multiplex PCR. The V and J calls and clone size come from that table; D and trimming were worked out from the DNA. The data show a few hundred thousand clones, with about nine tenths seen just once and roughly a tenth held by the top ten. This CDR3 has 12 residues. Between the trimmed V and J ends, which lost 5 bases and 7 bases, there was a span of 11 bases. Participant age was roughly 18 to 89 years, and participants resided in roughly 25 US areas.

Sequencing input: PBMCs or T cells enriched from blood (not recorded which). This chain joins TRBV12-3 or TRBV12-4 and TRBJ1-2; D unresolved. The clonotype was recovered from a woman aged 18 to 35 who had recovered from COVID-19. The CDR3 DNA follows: TGTGCCAGCAGTCTAGGACGGAGTGGCTACACCTTC. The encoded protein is CASSLGRSGYTF.